These 19 T cell receptor beta chains originate from one sample sequenced in a study of T cell responses to AZD1222 COVID-19 vaccine. Libraries were prepared by immunoSEQ multiplex PCR; TCRdb keeps only in-frame clonotypes and omits some of them. The sample includes about 110,000 clones, roughly 90% of them seen just once. The sample here was peripheral blood, taken on day 0 of AZD1222 vaccination. All receptors come from an adult in good health.

The chain employs TRBV28 and TRBJ2-3, with D perhaps given as TRBD1 or TRBD2 (5 bases each). The CDR3 has 16 residues. The V gene lost 4 bases and the J gene lost 4 bases, with 18 bases spanning the gap. CDR1 and CDR2 from the germline V gene are MDHEN and SYDVKM. DNA of the CDR3: TGTGCCAGCAGTTCCCCAGGGACCCAAGGCGCAGATACGCAGTATTTT. Protein product: CASSSPGTQGADTQYF.

The chain carries TRBV5-1 and TRBJ2-3; D gene uncertain. The CDR3 is 12 amino acids. Trimming took 3 bases from V and 3 from J, leaving 5 bases between them. CDR1 SGHRS and CDR2 YFSETQ come from the germline V gene. CDR3 protein: CASSSSTDTQYF. The CDR3, as DNA: TGCGCCAGCAGCTCCTCTACAGATACGCAGTATTTT.

CDR3 loop: CASSLRGTGGETQYF. CDR3 DNA: TGTGCCAGCAGTTTAAGGGGGACAGGGGGCGAGACCCAGTACTTC. V usage is TRBV28 and J usage is TRBJ2-5, with 12 bases aligning to TRBD1. V gave up 2 bases and J gave up 5 bases; unmatched junction bases: 3. The CDR3 totals 15 residues. Germline V gives CDR1 MDHEN, CDR2 SYDVKM.

The V gene is TRBV18, the J gene TRBJ2-3; D unclear. Germline V gene lookup returns CDR1 KGHSH and CDR2 LQKENI. V lost 0 bases and J 8 bases, leaving 18 bases between the germline ends. CDR3 length: 16 amino acids. CDR3 nucleotide sequence: TGTGCCAGCTCACCACCCTCTAGTTTGGTTGTTGGTACGCAGTATTTT. Residues: CASSPPSSLVVGTQYF.

The rearrangement links TRBV7-9 to TRBJ2-7, with 10 bases identical to TRBD1. The CDR3 runs 16 residues. CDR1 is SEHNR, CDR2 FQNEAQ, per germline (reference sequence). V lost 6 bases, J lost 4 bases, and 12 bases stayed unmatched. The CDR3 reads CASSTTDGDRGYEQYF. CDR3 DNA: TGTGCCAGCAGTACAACCGACGGGGACAGGGGTTACGAGCAGTACTTC.

This chain uses TRBV27 with TRBJ2-5; TRBD2 aligns across 8 bases. The junction had 10 bases not matched to a gene; V was cut back by 2 bases and J by 8 bases. CDR3 length: 15 residues. Looked up from germline, CDR1 is MNHEY and CDR2 is SMNVEV (reference sequence). The CDR3 region has the DNA TGTGCCAGCAGTTTAATATCCGCGCTAGCGGGCACCCAGTACTTC. It yields the protein CASSLISALAGTQYF.

V usage is TRBV5-1 and J usage is TRBJ2-1; D is uncertain. The germline gives CDR1 SGHRS, CDR2 YFSETQ. Trimming removed 5 bases at V and 2 bases at J, with 11 bases between. The CDR3 length is 14 residues. CDR3 region: CASRGPQAYNEQFF. CDR3 nucleotides: TGCGCCAGCAGGGGCCCCCAAGCCTACAATGAGCAGTTCTTC.

The J gene is TRBJ1-6, the V gene TRBV29-1; 7 bases map to TRBD1. The V and J ends lost 7 bases and 7 bases, in that order; junction bases with no gene match: 4. The CDR3 covers 12 residues. From germline, CDR1 is SQVTM and CDR2 ANQGSEA. CDR3 region: CSAGTANSPLHF. The DNA for the CDR3 is TGCAGCGCAGGGACAGCGAATTCACCCCTCCACTTT.

CDR3 DNA: TGTGCCAGCAGTCCCAGCTCCGGGTCAAAAAGCACTGAAGCTTTCTTT. Protein: CASSPSSGSKSTEAFF. The chain joins TRBV28 to TRBJ1-1; D uncertain. The V gene lost 5 bases and the J gene lost 4 bases, with 20 bases spanning the gap. Germline lookup yields CDR1 MDHEN and CDR2 SYDVKM. The CDR3 is 16 residues long. Using reference TRBV28 and TRBJ1-1 for the parts outside the CDR3, the full variable domain is DVKVTQSSRYLVKRTGEKVFLECVQDMDHENMFWYRQDPGLGLRLIYFSYDVKMKEKGDIPEGYSVSREKKERFSLILESASTNQTSMYLCASSPSSGSKSTEAFFGQGTRLTVV.

With regard to this clone: This specimen includes other DNA sequences encoding the same CDR3. The CDR3 spells CASSEGQGAYNEQFF. CDR3 bases: TGTGCCAGCAGTGAAGGGCAGGGGGCCTACAATGAGCAGTTCTTC. This chain joins TRBV2 and TRBJ2-1, with 7 bases lining up with TRBD1. CDR1 SNHLY and CDR2 FYNNEI come from the germline V gene. The CDR3 contains 15 residues. The V gene end was trimmed by 1 base and the J gene end by 2 bases; junction bases not matched to a gene: 2.

The chain combines TRBV30 with TRBJ2-1, with 8 bases aligning to TRBD1. CDR3 length: 15 residues. CDR1 is GTSNPN, CDR2 SVGIG, per germline (reference sequence). The junction had 15 bases not matched to a gene; V was cut back by 0 bases and J by 14 bases. CDR3 sequence: CAWSVTQGEACLEFF. The CDR3 DNA sequence: TGTGCCTGGAGTGTCACACAGGGGGAGGCCTGTTTGGAGTTCTTC. Using reference TRBV30 and TRBJ2-1 for the parts outside the CDR3, the full variable domain is SQTIHQWPATLVQPVGSPLSLECTVEGTSNPNLYWYRQAAGRGLQLLFYSVGIGQISSEVPQNLSASRPQDRQFILSSKKLLLSDSGFYLCAWSVTQGEACLEFFGPGTRLTVL.

The chain employs TRBV9 and TRBJ1-5; tentative D call: TRBD1 (5 bases). CDR3 length: 15 residues. Trimming took 4 bases from V and 2 from J, leaving 13 bases between them. Germline CDR1 SGDLS, CDR2 YYNGEE. CDR3 in amino acids: CASSPFSGRNQPQHF. In DNA form, the CDR3 reads TGTGCCAGCAGCCCTTTTTCAGGGCGCAATCAGCCCCAGCATTTT.

The chain recombines TRBV6-6 with TRBJ1-2; perhaps TRBD1 as D (6 bases). Trimming left V 4 bases short and J 2 bases short, with 17 bases between. The CDR3 sequence is 16 residues long. CDR1 MNHNY and CDR2 SVGAGI come from the germline V gene (reference sequence). The CDR3 loop reads CASSWAPRQDNYGYTF. Written as DNA, the CDR3 is TGTGCCAGCAGTTGGGCGCCGAGACAGGACAACTATGGCTACACCTTC.

The chain is built from TRBV7-9 and TRBJ1-2; unclear D gene. The V gene lost 1 base and the J gene lost 0 bases, with 6 bases spanning the gap. The CDR3 covers 14 residues. Germline assignment: CDR1 SEHNR and CDR2 FQNEAQ (reference sequence). CDR3 nucleotide sequence: TGTGCCAGCAGCTTAGTTGCGGCTAACTATGGCTACACCTTC. Protein sequence: CASSLVAANYGYTF.

This rearrangement joins TRBV19 to TRBJ1-4; 7 nucleotides agree with TRBD1. V shed 7 bases and J 5 bases; nucleotides not matched to a gene: 10. CDR1 is LNHDA and CDR2 is SQIVND in the germline V gene (reference sequence). The CDR3 totals 15 residues. CDR3 DNA sequence: TGTGCCAGTACCCGGGAACAGGGGAGGAATGAAAAACTGTTTTTT. Translated: CASTREQGRNEKLFF.

This clone has only one observation. The CDR3 region has the DNA TGTGCCAGCAGCTTAGCCCCCAGGGGGCCACTGGATGGCTACACCTTC. This translates into CASSLAPRGPLDGYTF. The J gene is TRBJ1-2, the V gene TRBV7-6; 8 bases align to TRBD1. V lost 0 bases to trimming and J lost 6 bases; unmatched junction nucleotides: 9. The CDR3 runs 16 residues. Per the germline V gene, CDR1 is SGHVS and CDR2 is FNYEAQ. The variable domain in full, completed from reference TRBV7-6 and TRBJ1-2, reads GAGVSQSPRYKVTKRGQDVALRCDPISGHVSLYWYRQALGQGPEFLTYFNYEAQQDKSGLPNDRFSAERPEGSISTLTIQRTEQRDSAMYRCASSLAPRGPLDGYTFGSGTRLTVV.

The V and J genes are TRBV28 and TRBJ2-7; D might be TRBD1 (6 bases). Germline CDR1 MDHEN, CDR2 SYDVKM. V was cut by 3 bases and J by 2 bases, with 17 bases left in between. The CDR3 has 16 residues. In DNA form, the CDR3 reads TGTGCCAGCAGTTTCATGAGGGGGACCTCCGCCTACGAGCAGTACTTC. Encoded protein: CASSFMRGTSAYEQYF.

This chain links TRBV7-9 with TRBJ2-1; weak D call: TRBD2 (6 bases). V lost 1 base and J lost 5, with 24 bases in between. Germline values: CDR1 SEHNR, CDR2 FQNEAQ (reference sequence). This CDR3 spans 19 amino acids. CDR3 region: CASSLGRGLGRELHNEQFF. CDR3 sequence (DNA): TGTGCCAGCAGCTTAGGGCGAGGGTTGGGACGGGAGCTCCACAATGAGCAGTTCTTC.

This clone occurred once. This CDR3 reads CASSQYLALGGEKLFF. The DNA for the CDR3 is TGTGCCAGCAGCCAATACCTAGCCCTGGGAGGGGAAAAACTGTTTTTT. The rearrangement links TRBV3-1 (or the pseudogene TRBV3-2) to TRBJ1-4; D call uncertain. CDR1 and CDR2 (germline): LGHDT, YNNKEL (reference sequence). This CDR3 is 16 amino acids long. V was shortened by 2 bases and J by 8 bases, with 18 bases between the two germline ends.